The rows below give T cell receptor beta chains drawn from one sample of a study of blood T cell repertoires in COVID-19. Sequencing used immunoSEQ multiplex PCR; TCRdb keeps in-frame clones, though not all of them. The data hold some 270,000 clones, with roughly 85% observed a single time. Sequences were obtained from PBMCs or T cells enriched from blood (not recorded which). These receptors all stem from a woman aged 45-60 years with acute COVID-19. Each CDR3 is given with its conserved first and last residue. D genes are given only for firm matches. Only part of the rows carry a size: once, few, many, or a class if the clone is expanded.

CDR3: CASSPKTGWAYNEQFF
DNA: TGTGCCAGCAGCCCTAAGACAGGGTGGGCCTACAATGAGCAGTTCTTC
V: TRBV7-9
D: TRBD1
J: TRBJ2-1
size: NA

CDR3: CASSSDRANYGYTF
DNA: TGCGCCAGCAGCTCGGACAGGGCCAACTATGGCTACACCTTC
V: TRBV5-1
D: TRBD1
J: TRBJ1-2
size: NA

CDR3: CASNLDRVVEKLFF
DNA: TGTGCCAGCAACCTTGACAGGGTTGTTGAAAAACTGTTTTTT
V: TRBV6-5
D: TRBD1
J: TRBJ1-4
size: once

CDR3: CASSPEGREGYTF
DNA: TGTGCCAGCAGCCCCGAAGGGCGGGAAGGCTACACCTTC
V: TRBV7-9
D: NA
J: TRBJ1-2
size: NA

CDR3: CASSQEGGIHYGYTF
DNA: TGCGCCAGCAGCCAAGAGGGGGGGATCCACTATGGCTACACCTTC
V: TRBV4-3
D: NA
J: TRBJ1-2
size: NA

CDR3: CASSWTALNQPQHF
DNA: TGTGCCAGCAGTTGGACAGCCCTCAATCAGCCCCAGCATTTT
V: TRBV2
D: NA
J: TRBJ1-5
size: NA

CDR3: CASSPGTEDGYTF
DNA: TGCGCCAGCAGCCCCGGGACAGAAGATGGCTACACCTTC
V: TRBV5-1
D: TRBD1
J: TRBJ1-2
size: NA

CDR3: CASSRGQGNSPLHF
DNA: TGTGCCAGCAGTCGCGGACAGGGGAATTCACCCCTCCACTTT
V: TRBV5-8
D: TRBD1
J: TRBJ1-6
size: once

CDR3: CASGLTGVEYTEAFF
DNA: TGTGCTAGTGGTTTGACAGGGGTGGAGTACACTGAAGCTTTCTTT
V: TRBV12-5
D: TRBD1
J: TRBJ1-1
size: NA

CDR3: CAWEDRRRVSGNQPQHF
DNA: TGTGCCTGGGAAGACAGGCGGCGTGTAAGTGGCAATCAGCCCCAGCATTTT
V: TRBV30
D: NA
J: TRBJ1-5
size: NA

CDR3: CASSQYRGTEAFF
DNA: TGTGCCAGTAGCCAATACAGGGGCACTGAAGCTTTCTTT
V: TRBV19
D: TRBD1
J: TRBJ1-1
size: NA

CDR3: CASSYQGGAEAFF
DNA: TGTGCCAGCAGTTACCAGGGCGGAGCTGAAGCTTTCTTT
V: TRBV6-2/TRBV6-3
D: NA
J: TRBJ1-1
size: NA

CDR3: CASSQGTSGGKQETQYF
DNA: TGTGCCAGCAGCCAAGGGACTAGCGGGGGGAAACAAGAGACCCAGTACTTC
V: TRBV14
D: TRBD2
J: TRBJ2-5
size: NA

CDR3: CASSENLGGADTQYF
DNA: TGTGCCAGCTCAGAGAACCTGGGGGGTGCAGATACGCAGTATTTT
V: TRBV18
D: NA
J: TRBJ2-3
size: NA

CDR3: CASSPTSGGTYEQYF
DNA: TGCGCCAGCAGCCCGACTAGCGGGGGGACCTACGAGCAGTACTTC
V: TRBV4-1
D: TRBD2
J: TRBJ2-7
size: NA

CDR3: CATKQGISNQPQHF
DNA: TGTGCCACAAAACAGGGGATCAGCAATCAGCCCCAGCATTTT
V: TRBV2
D: TRBD1
J: TRBJ1-5
size: NA

CDR3: CASSSDTGSQPQHF
DNA: TGCGCCAGCAGCTCCGACACGGGAAGCCAGCCCCAGCATTTT
V: TRBV4-3
D: NA
J: TRBJ1-5
size: NA

CDR3: CASSVGQPNTEAFF
DNA: TGCGCCAGCAGCGTGGGACAGCCGAACACTGAAGCTTTCTTT
V: TRBV5-1
D: TRBD1
J: TRBJ1-1
size: NA

CDR3: CASSQDRQVHSPLHF
DNA: TGCGCCAGCAGCCAAGATCGCCAGGTTCACTCACCCCTCCACTTT
V: TRBV4-3
D: NA
J: TRBJ1-6
size: NA

CDR3: CASSLAFGESEQFF
DNA: TGCGCCAGCAGCTTGGCCTTCGGGGAAAGTGAGCAGTTCTTC
V: TRBV5-1
D: NA
J: TRBJ2-1
size: NA

CDR3: CASGLALGQGTPSGNTIYF
DNA: TGTGCTAGTGGTTTGGCCCTGGGGCAGGGAACCCCCTCTGGAAACACCATATATTTT
V: TRBV12-5
D: NA
J: TRBJ1-3
size: NA

CDR3: CASSNQVNTEAFF
DNA: TGTGCCAGCAGCAACCAGGTGAACACTGAAGCTTTCTTT
V: TRBV6-5
D: NA
J: TRBJ1-1
size: NA

CDR3: CASSGQGVGNQPQHF
DNA: TGTGCCAGCAGTGGACAGGGTGTTGGGAATCAGCCCCAGCATTTT
V: TRBV2
D: TRBD1
J: TRBJ1-5
size: NA

CDR3: CASSQGLTGASEQYF
DNA: TGCGCCAGCAGCCAAGGGTTAACAGGTGCCAGCGAGCAGTACTTC
V: TRBV4-3
D: NA
J: TRBJ2-7
size: NA

CDR3: CASSADTRPGQGSLGYTF
DNA: TGTGCCAGCAGCGCAGATACCCGACCGGGACAGGGTTCACTCGGCTACACCTTC
V: TRBV9
D: TRBD1
J: TRBJ1-2
size: NA

CDR3: CASSGKGGLREKLFF
DNA: TGTGCCAGCAGTGGTAAAGGGGGCTTGCGCGAAAAACTGTTTTTT
V: TRBV25-1
D: TRBD1
J: TRBJ1-4
size: NA

CDR3: CASSLGQLAQEAFF
DNA: TGTGCCAGCAGCCTAGGACAGCTCGCGCAGGAAGCTTTCTTT
V: TRBV7-9
D: NA
J: TRBJ1-1
size: NA

CDR3: CATSRDKQTYTF
DNA: TGTGCCACCAGCAGAGATAAACAGACCTACACCTTC
V: TRBV15
D: NA
J: TRBJ1-2
size: NA

CDR3: CASSIAQERGRDYGYTF
DNA: TGTGCCAGTAGTATAGCCCAGGAGCGGGGTAGGGACTATGGCTACACCTTC
V: TRBV19
D: NA
J: TRBJ1-2
size: NA

CDR3: CASSPGTSGQTQYF
DNA: TGTGCCAGCAGCCCCGGGACTAGCGGCCAGACCCAGTACTTC
V: TRBV5-4
D: TRBD2
J: TRBJ2-5
size: NA

CDR3: CATSEGAGARKKQYF
DNA: TGTGCCACCAGTGAAGGGGCAGGGGCAAGGAAGAAGCAGTACTTC
V: TRBV24-1
D: NA
J: TRBJ2-7
size: few

CDR3: CASSSLAGETYGYTF
DNA: TGTGCCAGCAGTTCTCTTGCCGGGGAGACCTATGGCTACACCTTC
V: TRBV6-5
D: NA
J: TRBJ1-2
size: NA

CDR3: CASSQPGGMNTEAFF
DNA: TGCGCCAGCAGCCAACCAGGAGGTATGAACACTGAAGCTTTCTTT
V: TRBV4-3
D: NA
J: TRBJ1-1
size: NA

CDR3: CASSFDLSSYEQYF
DNA: TGCGCCAGCAGCTTTGACTTAAGCTCCTACGAGCAGTACTTC
V: TRBV5-1
D: NA
J: TRBJ2-7
size: NA

CDR3: CASSQFRGEKLFF
DNA: TGTGCCAGCAGCCAATTTAGGGGGGAAAAACTGTTTTTT
V: TRBV14
D: NA
J: TRBJ1-4
size: once

CDR3: CASSRSGGNTQGYTF
DNA: TGTGCCAGCAGTCGATCCGGGGGAAACACCCAAGGCTACACCTTC
V: TRBV27
D: NA
J: TRBJ1-2
size: NA

CDR3: CASSQKGQFGTGELFF
DNA: TGTGCCAGCAGCCAAAAAGGACAGTTTGGTACCGGGGAGCTGTTTTTT
V: TRBV3-1/TRBV3-2
D: NA
J: TRBJ2-2
size: once

CDR3: CATSREVGGYEQYF
DNA: TGTGCCACCAGCAGAGAAGTGGGGGGATACGAGCAGTACTTC
V: TRBV15
D: NA
J: TRBJ2-7
size: few

CDR3: CASSLGLSGSGNTIYF
DNA: TGTGCCAGCAGCTTGGGACTCTCGGGCTCTGGAAACACCATATATTTT
V: TRBV7-9
D: NA
J: TRBJ1-3
size: NA

CDR3: CASSSGQTNTEAFF
DNA: TGTGCCAGCAGCAGCGGACAGACGAACACTGAAGCTTTCTTT
V: TRBV5-4
D: NA
J: TRBJ1-1
size: NA

CDR3: CASSYIISGTGEYEQYF
DNA: TGTGCCAGCAGTTACATTATTTCCGGGACAGGGGAGTACGAGCAGTACTTC
V: TRBV6-2/TRBV6-3
D: TRBD1
J: TRBJ2-7
size: NA

CDR3: CASSQQTGVVPPGGYTF
DNA: TGCGCCAGCAGCCAACAGACAGGGGTCGTTCCCCCGGGTGGCTACACCTTC
V: TRBV4-3
D: TRBD1
J: TRBJ1-2
size: NA

CDR3: CASSQDQGADTDTQYF
DNA: TGCGCCAGCAGCCAAGATCAGGGGGCCGACACAGATACGCAGTATTTT
V: TRBV4-1
D: TRBD1
J: TRBJ2-3
size: NA

CDR3: CASSPPGGLAGELFF
DNA: TGTGCCAGCAGCCCGCCGGGGGGATTGGCCGGGGAGCTGTTTTTT
V: TRBV2
D: TRBD2
J: TRBJ2-2
size: NA